The present T cell receptor beta chain was sequenced within a study of blood T cell repertoires in COVID-19. Study in general: T cells, B-cell-depleted T cells, or PBMCs provided the cDNA or gDNA that served as material.

V lost 4 bases to trimming and J lost 0 bases, with 6 bases between them. Per germline, CDR1 SQVTM and CDR2 ANQGSEA. The CDR3 has 12 residues. The data were produced by immunoSEQ multiplex PCR, yet TCRdb's version contains in-frame clones alone and is incomplete. This sample yields around 140,000 clones, of which under 90% are seen a single time; 44% belongs to the top ten. This chain connects TRBV29-1 to TRBJ1-2; D is unclear. The sample taken for sequencing was peripheral blood. The TCR comes from a human donor in a cohort sampled during active COVID-19. CDR3 nucleotide sequence: TGCAGCGTTGGGTCAGCTAACTATGGCTACACCTTC. Translation gives CSVGSANYGYTF. Combining the CDR3 with reference TRBV29-1 and TRBJ1-2 gives the whole variable domain SAVISQKPSRDICQRGTSLTIQCQVDSQVTMMFWYRQQPGQSLTLIATANQGSEATYESGFVIDKFPISRPNLTFSTLTVSNMSPEDSSIYLCSVGSANYGYTFGSGTRLTVV.